The 27 T cell receptor beta chains reported below all come from one sample, sequenced in a study of regulatory T cells in long-lasting Graves disease. In building TCR beta libraries, iRepertoire HTBI primers were used together with Arm-PCR of CDR3 regions. MiXCR was run by TCRdb on the multiplex PCR reads, yielding one entry per CDR3 protein. The sample has some 400,000 distinct CDR3 sequences, approximately 15% seen once. Indicated time point: newly diagnosed GD, antithyroid drugs for less than 3 months. Following extraction of RNA from PBMCs, that RNA was used to make the TCR library. Another study also made use of these data, one on T cells in Graves' hyperthyroidism and ophthalmopathy.

Sequences were derived from peripheral blood mononuclear cells (PBMCs), sampled at new diagnosis, from a patient treated with antithyroid drugs. The receptor source for this set is a woman aged 30 to 39 with Graves disease.

A few counts support this clonotype. The chain recombines TRBV24-1 with TRBJ1-2, with D hard to call. Germline CDR1 KGHDR, CDR2 SFDVKD. Trimming shortened V by 4 bases and J by 4 bases, and 12 bases separated the two germline ends. CDR3 length: 14 residues. Here the CDR3 reads CATSDYDKVYGYTF. CDR3 in DNA: TGTGCCACCAGTGACTATGACAAAGTCTATGGCTACACCTTC.

This clonotype was observed a handful of times. J is TRBJ1-6 and V is TRBV10-2; D is possibly TRBD1 (6 bases). Germline V CDR1 and CDR2: WSHSY, SAAADI. V dropped 1 base and J dropped 5 bases, with 12 bases sitting between them. The CDR3 length is 16 residues. The CDR3 here is CASSELQGQNNSPLHF. The CDR3 DNA is TGCGCCAGCAGTGAGTTACAGGGCCAGAATAATTCACCCCTCCACTTT.

The table lists this clonotype with many counts. The chain has TRBV11-1 and TRBJ1-6, with D tentatively TRBD1 (6 bases). Germline V CDR1 and CDR2: SGHAT, FQDESV (reference sequence). The CDR3 has 14 residues. Trimming shortened V by 4 bases and J by 8 bases, and 12 bases separated the two germline ends. The CDR3 coding sequence is TGTGCCAGCAGCTACCAGGGGATGGATTCACCCCTCCACTTT. It is translated as CASSYQGMDSPLHF.

DNA of the CDR3: TGTGCCAGCAGCTCCGGAGACATGAACACTGAAGCTTTCTTT. Translation: CASSSGDMNTEAFF. This sequence joins TRBV7-9 and TRBJ1-1; D ambiguous. V gave up 4 bases and J gave up 0 bases, with 9 bases separating them. CDR1 and CDR2 from the germline V gene are SEHNR and FQNEAQ (reference sequence). The CDR3 length is 14 residues.

This clonotype was found many times. V is TRBV29-1 and J is TRBJ2-3, with D unclear. Trimming removed 4 bases from V and 6 bases from J, with 11 bases in between. This CDR3 region has 12 residues. The V gene's germline CDR1 is SQVTM and CDR2 ANQGSEA. The DNA for the CDR3 is TGCAGCGTTGTATTGGTTTATGATACGCAGTATTTT. Amino acids: CSVVLVYDTQYF.

The gene calls are TRBV6-1 and TRBJ2-7; TRBD2 matches at 10 bases. This CDR3 is 16 amino acids long. Germline V CDR1 and CDR2: MNHNS, SASEGT. V lost 6 bases and J lost 0; bases outside the gene matches: 8. CDR3 sequence (DNA): TGTGCCAGCAGCCCGAGGCTAGCGGGAGCCTCCTACGAGCAGTACTTC. Protein: CASSPRLAGASYEQYF.

This clonotype has at least ten counts. This chain connects TRBV15 to TRBJ2-1; D possibly corresponds to TRBD2 (5 bases). The germline V and J ends were trimmed by 1 base and 6 bases, with 10 bases remaining between them. Germline loops: CDR1 LNHNV, CDR2 YYDKDF (reference sequence). This CDR3 region has 14 residues. The CDR3 here is CATSRGTEGNEQFF. CDR3 in DNA: TGTGCCACCAGCAGAGGTACTGAGGGCAATGAGCAGTTCTTC. Variable domain in full (rest from reference TRBV15 and TRBJ2-1): DAMVIQNPRYQVTQFGKPVTLSCSQTLNHNVMYWYQQKSSQAPKLLFHYYDKDFNNEADTPDNFQSRRPNTSFCFLDIRSPGLGDTAMYLCATSRGTEGNEQFFGPGTRLTVL.

This clonotype came up many times. This chain connects TRBV5-1 to TRBJ2-7; no definite D call. V lost 2 bases, J lost 5 bases, and 17 bases lay in between. Germline V gene lookup returns CDR1 SGHRS and CDR2 YFSETQ. The CDR3 is made up of 15 amino acids. In nucleotides, the CDR3 is TGCGCCAGCAGCTTATTAGGCGCTACCAACCACGAGCAGTACTTC. The encoded protein is CASSLLGATNHEQYF.

The V gene is TRBV19, the J gene TRBJ2-1, with 10 positions matching TRBD1. The trim removed 5 bases at V and 9 bases at J, leaving 13 bases unmatched. Germline assignment: CDR1 LNHDA and CDR2 SQIVND (reference sequence). The CDR3 totals 16 residues. The CDR3 loop is CASSPGQGEYNGEQFF. Here the CDR3 DNA reads TGTGCCAGTAGTCCCGGACAGGGGGAGTATAATGGTGAGCAGTTCTTC.

This clonotype was recorded at least ten times. V and J are TRBV3-1 and TRBJ2-7; 7 nucleotides line up with TRBD2. The CDR3 extends over 14 amino acids. Germline V lookup: CDR1 LGHDT, CDR2 YNNKEL (reference sequence). The trim removed 4 bases at V and 5 bases at J, leaving 8 bases unmatched. The CDR3, as DNA: TGTGCCAGCAGCCCGACAGCGGGATTCAACGAGCAGTACTTC. It encodes CASSPTAGFNEQYF.

This clonotype was seen more than once but under ten times. This chain connects TRBV19 to TRBJ2-1; TRBD2 might be the D (6 bases). In germline, CDR1 is LNHDA, CDR2 SQIVND (reference sequence). The CDR3 consists of 14 residues. V lost 5 bases, J lost 4 bases, and 12 bases lay in between. CDR3 residues: CASSFAGRYNEQFF. CDR3 nucleotide sequence: TGTGCCAGTAGTTTTGCGGGACGATACAATGAGCAGTTCTTC.

Many counts were recorded for this clonotype. The CDR3 DNA is TGTGCCAGCAGTTTATCGGCAGGGCGGGAAAAACTGTTTTTT. The encoded protein is CASSLSAGREKLFF. This chain joins TRBV28 and TRBJ1-4, with TRBD1 as a possible D gene (5 bases). Trimming left V 1 base short and J 8 bases short, with 11 bases between. Per germline, CDR1 MDHEN and CDR2 SYDVKM. The CDR3 is made up of 14 amino acids.

This clonotype occurred many times. CDR3 sequence reads: CAISESVLDSGNTIYF. In nucleotides, the CDR3 is TGTGCCATCAGTGAGTCGGTGTTAGACTCTGGAAACACCATATATTTT. The J gene is TRBJ1-3, the V gene TRBV10-3; the D is unclear. V gave up 0 bases and J gave up 0 bases, with 9 bases separating them. From germline, CDR1 is ENHRY and CDR2 SYGVKD. This CDR3 contains 16 residues.

This clonotype has just a few counts. The rearrangement links TRBV24-1 to TRBJ1-5; D may be TRBD1 (6 bases). V was cut by 6 bases and J by 9 bases, with 17 bases left in between. Per germline, CDR1 KGHDR and CDR2 SFDVKD. The CDR3 runs to 14 residues. The CDR3 bases are TGTGCCACCAGTCCGGACAGCCGGGACGGGCCCCAGCATTTT. Translation gives CATSPDSRDGPQHF.

This clonotype was seen at least ten times. The rearrangement joins TRBV2 to TRBJ1-2; D remains unclear. Germline lookup yields CDR1 SNHLY and CDR2 FYNNEI. The CDR3 spans 14 residues. Trimming pared 2 bases from V and 8 bases from J, leaving 15 bases between. The DNA of the CDR3 is TGTGCCAGCAGTGAACCGGACCCTATGGTCGGCTACACCTTC. This gives the protein CASSEPDPMVGYTF.

This clonotype came up many times. The chain employs TRBV2 and TRBJ2-5; perhaps TRBD1 as D (5 bases). Deletions cut 3 bases from V and 2 bases from J, with 10 bases between. The CDR3 has 14 residues. Germline V gene data show CDR1 as SNHLY and CDR2 as FYNNEI. The CDR3 DNA sequence: TGTGCCAGCAGTGACGGACGGACACAAGAGACCCAGTACTTC. Protein: CASSDGRTQETQYF.

This clonotype was seen repeatedly, ten times or more. The chain couples TRBV6-5 to TRBJ2-5, with D possibly matching TRBD1 (6 bases). The CDR3 length is 13 residues. The V gene lost 2 bases and the J gene lost 5 bases, with 9 bases spanning the gap. The germline gives CDR1 MNHEY, CDR2 SVGAGI. The CDR3 DNA follows: TGTGCCAGCAGTTACGGGGGCAAGGAGACCCAGTACTTC. It encodes CASSYGGKETQYF.

This clonotype was observed a single time. The chain recombines TRBV19 with TRBJ1-1; 8 bases map to TRBD1. V gave up 6 bases and J gave up 0 bases; unmatched junction bases: 6. From germline, CDR1 is LNHDA and CDR2 SQIVND (reference sequence). There are 15 residues in the CDR3. CDR3 residues: CASSTWTGLNTEAFF. CDR3 in DNA: TGTGCCAGTAGCACCTGGACAGGGCTGAACACTGAAGCTTTCTTT.

This clonotype was found many times. The chain recombines TRBV2 with TRBJ2-3; perhaps TRBD2 as D (6 bases). In germline, CDR1 is SNHLY, CDR2 FYNNEI. Trimming took off 4 bases at V and 0 bases at J, with 11 bases between the two ends. The CDR3 contains 15 residues. CDR3 DNA sequence: TGTGCCAGCAGTGTTGGGGGGATTAGCACAGATACGCAGTATTTT. It translates to CASSVGGISTDTQYF. The full variable domain, rest sourced from reference TRBV2 and TRBJ2-3, is EPEVTQTPSHQVTQMGQEVILRCVPISNHLYFYWYRQILGQKVEFLVSFYNNEISEKSEIFDDQFSVERPDGSNFTLKIRSTKLEDSAMYFCASSVGGISTDTQYFGPGTRLTVL.

This clonotype has at least ten counts. The gene calls are TRBV12-5 and TRBJ1-2; 9 positions match TRBD1. After removal of 1 base from V and 7 bases from J, the junction contained 7 bases not matched to a gene. The CDR3 is 15 amino acids. Germline CDR1 and CDR2: LGHNT and FRNRAP. The CDR3: CASGLALQGAAGYTF. The CDR3 DNA reads TGTGCTAGTGGTTTGGCGCTACAGGGGGCGGCTGGCTACACCTTC.

This clonotype was counted a few times. The chain couples TRBV5-1 to TRBJ1-6; 7 positions agree with TRBD1. The CDR3 has 18 residues. Germline trimming cut 4 bases from V and 6 bases from J; bases unmatched to any gene: 16. Looked up from germline, CDR1 is SGHRS and CDR2 is YFSETQ. This CDR3 reads CASSATGVTAAGNSPLHF. In DNA form, the CDR3 reads TGCGCCAGCAGCGCTACAGGGGTGACCGCGGCGGGTAATTCACCCCTCCACTTT.

This chain links TRBV7-2 with TRBJ1-5; D unclear. The germline V gene encodes CDR1 SGHTA and CDR2 FQGNSA. The CDR3 has 15 residues. Trimming removed 5 bases at V and 2 bases at J, with 13 bases between. In DNA form, the CDR3 reads TGTGCCAGCAGCATCGGTCGGGCGGGCAATCAGCCCCAGCATTTT. This encodes CASSIGRAGNQPQHF.

This clonotype has only a few counts. In nucleotides, the CDR3 is TGTGCCAGCAGTGAAGGGGGGCGTCTCCAGCCCCAGCATTTT. Translated: CASSEGGRLQPQHF. The rearrangement joins TRBV6-1 to TRBJ1-5; D perhaps matches TRBD1 (6 bases). The CDR3 runs 14 residues. Germline CDR1 reads MNHNS; CDR2 reads SASEGT. Deletions cut 1 base from V and 7 bases from J, with 11 bases between.

This clonotype was seen a few times. The chain is built from TRBV25-1 and TRBJ2-2; 9 positions match TRBD1. The length of the CDR3 is 16 residues. Germline V gene sequence: CDR1 MGHDK, CDR2 SYGVNS. V was clipped by 1 base and J by 2 bases; unmatched bases: 2. CDR3 residues: CASSEWGQGNTGELFF. The CDR3 bases are TGTGCCAGCAGTGAATGGGGACAGGGAAACACCGGGGAGCTGTTTTTT.

The table lists this clonotype with many counts. The chain combines TRBV3-1 with TRBJ1-1; the D gene is possibly TRBD1 (5 bases). Per the germline V gene, CDR1 is LGHDT and CDR2 is YNNKEL (reference sequence). Trimming shortened V by 0 bases and J by 6 bases, and 17 bases separated the two germline ends. The CDR3 is 16 amino acids. The CDR3 spells CASSQDLTGHTPEAFF. The CDR3 nucleotides are TGTGCCAGCAGCCAAGATCTAACAGGACATACGCCTGAAGCTTTCTTT.

Ten or more counts support this clonotype. The chain couples TRBV5-1 to TRBJ2-7; no reliable D call. CDR1 and CDR2 from the germline V gene are SGHRS and YFSETQ. Trimming stripped 2 bases from V and 3 bases from J, with 9 bases between. There are 13 residues in the CDR3. In DNA form, the CDR3 reads TGCGCCAGCAGCTTTGCACAGTACTACGAGCAGTACTTC. As protein: CASSFAQYYEQYF.

This clonotype came up many times. This chain links TRBV9 with TRBJ2-2; D not resolved. The CDR3 totals 12 residues. Per germline, CDR1 SGDLS and CDR2 YYNGEE. Trimming took 0 bases from V and 8 from J, leaving 5 bases between them. The CDR3 coding sequence is TGTGCCAGCAGCGTAGTGGCTGGGGAGCTGTTTTTT. It codes for CASSVVAGELFF.